The 23 T cell receptor beta chains in this list originate from one sample, sequenced in a study of vaccination and CD4 T cells after COVID-19. Cultured CD4+ T-cell DNA underwent Oncomine TCR Beta short-read sequencing. TCRdb independently ran MiXCR on the PCR reads; one entry per CDR3 protein. This sample has thousands of distinct CDR3 sequences, with around a quarter found just once. Specified treatment: roughly nine-day PBMC culture with coronavirus spike peptide pools or control peptides (ViraFEST assay). Pre-COVID-19 pandemic sampling (2011-2018) yielded the unexposed donor's CD4+ T cells. Their antigens remain unidentified. Sequenced material: CD4+ T cells from blood, cultured in vitro. The receptors come from a human donor in good health.

This clonotype is termed large. The V gene is TRBV7-2, the J gene TRBJ2-5; TRBD2 matches at 10 bases. The CDR3 runs to 13 residues. The J segment lost 5 bases and the V segment lost 3 bases, leaving 0 bases of the junction unmatched. The V gene's germline CDR1 is SGHTA and CDR2 FQGNSA. The CDR3 protein is CASSLGLAETQYF. The CDR3 DNA sequence: TGTGCCAGCAGCTTGGGACTAGCGGAGACCCAGTACTTC.

This chain joins TRBV6-4 and TRBJ2-3; TRBD2 matches 12 bases. The length of the CDR3 is 17 residues. V trimming: 0 bases; J trimming: 3 bases; junction bases outside the gene matches: 4. From germline, CDR1 is MRHNA and CDR2 SNTAGT. CDR3 DNA sequence: TGTGCCAGCAGTGACTCGCCTAGCGGGGGGGGAACAGATACGCAGTATTTT. Encoded protein: CASSDSPSGGGTDTQYF.

The chain employs TRBV24-1 and TRBJ2-3; TRBD2 matches 8 bases. The V segment lost 7 bases and the J segment 0 bases; nucleotides outside the gene matches: 2. The CDR3 covers 14 residues. CDR1 and CDR2 from the germline V gene are KGHDR and SFDVKD. The CDR3 protein is CATSRGGSTDTQYF. For the CDR3, the DNA is TGTGCCACCAGCCGGGGGGGCAGCACAGATACGCAGTATTTT.

This clonotype was counted only a few times. This chain connects TRBV4-2 to TRBJ1-5; weak D call: TRBD1 (6 bases). Germline V gene lookup returns CDR1 LGHNA and CDR2 YNFKEQ. Trimming removed 0 bases at V and 13 bases at J, with 19 bases between. The CDR3 has 15 amino acids. This CDR3 is CASSQDRGGRRGQHF. In DNA, the CDR3 is TGTGCCAGCAGCCAAGATAGAGGGGGGCGGAGGGGACAGCATTTT.

V is TRBV5-1 and J is TRBJ2-5; TRBD2 agrees at 8 bases. The germline V gene has CDR1 SGHRS and CDR2 YFSETQ. Unmatched junction bases numbered 10, after V lost 0 bases and J lost 3 bases. This CDR3 contains 17 residues. CDR3 nucleotides: TGCGCCAGCAGCTTGGAGTATGGCGGGGGGCTTAAAGAGACCCAGTACTTC. Amino acids: CASSLEYGGGLKETQYF. Supplemented by reference TRBV5-1 and TRBJ2-5, the full variable domain reads KAGVTQTPRYLIKTRGQQVTLSCSPISGHRSVSWYQQTPGQGLQFLFEYFSETQRNKGNFPGRFSGRQFSNSRSEMNVSTLELGDSALYLCASSLEYGGGLKETQYFGPGTRLLVL.

There are a few counts of this clonotype. This chain uses TRBV5-1 with TRBJ1-6; D might be TRBD1 (5 bases). CDR1 is SGHRS and CDR2 is YFSETQ in the germline V gene. V gave up 4 bases and J gave up 9 bases, with 14 bases separating them. This CDR3 comprises 14 residues. The DNA for the CDR3 is TGCGCCAGCAGCACGATGGGGGGTGGTTCACCCCTCCACTTT. Amino acid sequence: CASSTMGGGSPLHF.

The chain links TRBV15 to TRBJ2-3; TRBD1 or TRBD2 may be the D gene (7 bases each). The ends were cut back, 3 bases at V and 4 bases at J, with 17 bases in the middle. This CDR3 region has 16 residues. From germline, CDR1 is LNHNV and CDR2 YYDKDF (reference sequence). The CDR3 reads CATSSRWQGGSDTQYF. In DNA, the CDR3 is TGTGCCACCAGCAGCCGGTGGCAGGGGGGGTCAGATACGCAGTATTTT.

The V call is TRBV7-2, the J call TRBJ1-5; possible D gene TRBD1, 5 bases. Germline assignment: CDR1 SGHTA and CDR2 FQGNSA. The CDR3 loop spans 17 amino acids. Trimming removed 2 bases from V and 4 bases from J, with 18 bases in between. As DNA, the CDR3 is TGTGCCAGCAGCTTAATTGGCGGCGGGACGCAAAATCAGCCCCAGCATTTT. Translating it yields CASSLIGGGTQNQPQHF.

This clonotype was recorded a few times. The rearrangement joins TRBV27 to TRBJ2-1; TRBD2 agrees at 7 bases. Germline V gives CDR1 MNHEY, CDR2 SMNVEV (reference sequence). CDR3 size: 15 residues. V lost 5 bases, J lost 2 bases, and 6 bases stayed unmatched. The CDR3 DNA reads TGTGCCAGCAGTCTCCGCGGGGGTCCCTACAATGAGCAGTTCTTC. Translation gives CASSLRGGPYNEQFF.

The chain couples TRBV11-2 to TRBJ1-5; TRBD1 is a possible D gene (5 bases). The CDR3 totals 15 residues. Per the germline V gene, CDR1 is SGHAT and CDR2 is FQNNGV. V lost 0 bases to trimming and J lost 3 bases, with 9 bases between them. CDR3: CASSLDRGANQPQHF. In DNA form, the CDR3 reads TGTGCCAGCAGCTTAGATCGAGGGGCCAATCAGCCCCAGCATTTT.

This clonotype was picked up one time. The chain carries TRBV2 and TRBJ1-5; maybe TRBD1 (6 bases). CDR1 and CDR2 from the germline V gene are SNHLY and FYNNEI. Trimming took 6 bases from V and 6 from J, leaving 18 bases between them. The CDR3 length is 15 residues. CDR3 sequence (DNA): TGTGCCAGCAGGGGGGCAATGGGTTTGTCTCAGCCCCAGCATTTT. Protein sequence: CASRGAMGLSQPQHF.

The chain recombines TRBV2 with TRBJ1-1; D uncertain. With 5 bases removed from V and 6 bases from J, the gap between germline ends came to 16 bases. Germline V gives CDR1 SNHLY, CDR2 FYNNEI. This CDR3 spans 14 amino acids. The CDR3 DNA reads TGTGCCAGCAGTCCTGGGTGGGGATCCGCTGAAGCTTTCTTT. Translation gives CASSPGWGSAEAFF.

This clonotype is judged medium-sized. The chain carries TRBV7-6 and TRBJ1-5; 8 positions agree with TRBD1. Germline-derived CDR1 and CDR2 are SGHVS and FNYEAQ. V lost 5 bases to trimming and J lost 2 bases; unmatched junction nucleotides: 5. The CDR3 covers 15 residues. The CDR3 DNA sequence: TGTGCCAGCAGCCCCGACAGGGGAGGCAATCAGCCCCAGCATTTT. Amino acids: CASSPDRGGNQPQHF.

The chain combines TRBV28 with TRBJ1-5, with 9 bases identical to TRBD1. The length of the CDR3 is 19 residues. Germline V gene lookup returns CDR1 MDHEN and CDR2 SYDVKM. The ends lost 5 bases at V and 2 bases at J; junction bases unmatched: 16. The DNA of the CDR3 is TGTGCCAGCAGTGGGCCGGGACAGGGTGGGTTTTCGCGCAATCAGCCCCAGCATTTT. This sequence encodes CASSGPGQGGFSRNQPQHF. Based on the CDR3 plus reference TRBV28 and TRBJ1-5, the full variable domain is DVKVTQSSRYLVKRTGEKVFLECVQDMDHENMFWYRQDPGLGLRLIYFSYDVKMKEKGDIPEGYSVSREKKERFSLILESASTNQTSMYLCASSGPGQGGFSRNQPQHFGDGTRLSIL.

V gene TRBV20-1 combines with J gene TRBJ2-1; D is unclear. This CDR3 is built from 13 residues. V lost 6 bases and J 9 bases, leaving 18 bases between the germline ends. Germline values: CDR1 DFQATT, CDR2 SNEGSKA (reference sequence). The CDR3 DNA reads as TGCAGTGCCAGACCGGCTTCTAAGGGTGAGCAGTTCTTC. Translated: CSARPASKGEQFF.

This clonotype turned up a few times. This rearrangement joins TRBV24-1 to TRBJ2-7; maybe TRBD1 (6 bases). The CDR3 runs to 16 residues. Trimming pared 9 bases from V and 2 bases from J, leaving 22 bases between. Germline CDR1 KGHDR, CDR2 SFDVKD. CDR3 DNA sequence: TGTGCCACCGTGACGGCCACCTCAGGGGCCCCCTACGAGCAGTACTTC. Protein product: CATVTATSGAPYEQYF.

V usage is TRBV5-4 and J usage is TRBJ2-1, with 8 bases aligning to TRBD1. This CDR3 spans 13 amino acids. CDR1 and CDR2 (germline): SGHNT, YYREEE (reference sequence). Trimming at V came to 4 bases and at J to 7 bases, leaving 4 bases not matched to a gene. The chain's CDR3 is CASSTDRANEQFF. CDR3 DNA: TGTGCCAGCAGCACGGACAGGGCGAATGAGCAGTTCTTC.

The chain combines TRBV6-4 with TRBJ2-4, with TRBD2 matching over 10 bases. The CDR3 is 14 amino acids. Trimming removed 0 bases from V and 9 bases from J; junction bases left unmatched: 2. Germline-derived CDR1 and CDR2 are MRHNA and SNTAGT. The CDR3 region is CASSDSSGGAIQYF. The DNA of the CDR3 is TGTGCCAGCAGTGACTCGAGCGGGGGGGCCATTCAGTACTTC.

This sequence joins TRBV7-2 and TRBJ2-7; D remains ambiguous. The CDR3 is 13 amino acids. Per the germline V gene, CDR1 is SGHTA and CDR2 is FQGNSA. V was trimmed by 5 bases and J by 5 bases, leaving 13 bases between them. CDR3 in amino acids: CASSLPAVHEQYF. CDR3 DNA sequence: TGTGCCAGCAGCCTCCCCGCGGTTCACGAGCAGTACTTC.

This clonotype was seen only a few times. The chain uses TRBV25-1 and TRBJ1-6; D unresolved. The germline CDR1 and CDR2 sequences are MGHDK and SYGVNS. The CDR3 is made up of 13 amino acids. With 1 base removed from V and 11 bases from J, the gap between germline ends came to 9 bases. Here the CDR3 DNA reads TGTGCCAGCAGTGAATGGGAGGTTACACCCCTCCACTTT. This encodes CASSEWEVTPLHF.

The genes are TRBV6-2 or TRBV6-3 and TRBJ2-7, with TRBD1 matching 7 bases. CDR1 and CDR2 from the germline V gene are MNHEY and SVGEGT. Losses at the gene ends were 7 bases for V and 3 bases for J; bases not matched to a gene: 12. The CDR3 covers 15 residues. The CDR3 DNA reads as TGTGCCAGCATTAAGATCGAGACAGGGCGCTACGAGCAGTACTTC. Protein: CASIKIETGRYEQYF.

The genes are TRBV20-1 and TRBJ2-3; D is unresolved. The CDR3 covers 14 residues. The V end was cut by 0 bases, the J end by 4 bases, with 11 bases between. Germline V gene data show CDR1 as DFQATT and CDR2 as SNEGSKA (reference sequence). The CDR3 region has the DNA TGCAGTGCTAGAGAGCCAGTTAAGGCAGATACGCAGTATTTT. Protein product: CSAREPVKADTQYF.

This clonotype was picked up a small number of times. This rearrangement joins TRBV5-4 to TRBJ2-7; 8 bases agree with TRBD2. J lost 0 bases, V lost 2 bases, and 1 base had no gene match. The germline V gene encodes CDR1 SGHNT and CDR2 YYREEE (reference sequence). The CDR3 contains 14 residues. CDR3 sequence reads: CASSLSGSSYEQYF. The CDR3 DNA reads as TGTGCCAGCAGCTTAAGCGGGAGCTCCTACGAGCAGTACTTC.